This is a list of T cell receptor beta chains from one sample in a study of T cell responses to AZD1222 COVID-19 vaccine. Sequencing used immunoSEQ multiplex PCR; TCRdb keeps in-frame clones, though not all of them. The table includes 55,000 to 85,000 clones, 84% detected once. Specimen: peripheral blood, collected on day 0 of AZD1222 vaccination. The receptor set was obtained from an adult in good health. The CDR3 runs from the conserved cysteine through the conserved F or W. Fields, in order: J gene, clone size, V gene, D gene, CDR3 DNA, CDR3 protein. A D gene is named only where the DNA matches it firmly. Where a row states a size, it is once, few, many or the class of an expanded clone; other rows omit it.

>TRBJ1-6|NA|TRBV9|NA
TGTGCCAGCAGCGTTACAGGAGAGGATTCACCCCTCCACTTT
CASSVTGEDSPLHF
>TRBJ2-7|NA|TRBV13|NA
TGTGCCAGCAGCTTAAGGCCCCCTGGGTCCTACGAGCAGTACTTC
CASSLRPPGSYEQYF
>TRBJ2-1|NA|TRBV27|NA
TGTGCCAGCAGTATAACGGGTATCTCCTACAATGAGCAGTTCTTC
CASSITGISYNEQFF
>TRBJ2-3|once|TRBV11-2|NA
TGTGCCAGCAGCTTAGTGGTGGGGGCCACAGATACGCAGTATTTT
CASSLVVGATDTQYF
>TRBJ1-2|NA|TRBV5-4|NA
TGTGCCAGCAGCTCGGACGTTGGTGGCTACACCTTC
CASSSDVGGYTF
>TRBJ2-5|NA|TRBV7-6|NA
TGTGCCAGCAGCCCGAGGGCGGGGCGTCAAGAGACCCAGTACTTC
CASSPRAGRQETQYF
>TRBJ2-2|NA|TRBV30|NA
TGTGCCTGGAGTTGGTGGGGAAGGCCGAACACCGGGGAGCTGTTTTTT
CAWSWWGRPNTGELFF
>TRBJ1-2|NA|TRBV18|NA
TGTGCCAGGGAACCGGGACATTACTATGGCTACACCTTC
CAREPGHYYGYTF
>TRBJ2-2|once|TRBV6-5|TRBD2
TGTGCCAGCAGTTGGACTAGCGGGATCACCGGGGAGCTGTTTTTT
CASSWTSGITGELFF
>TRBJ2-7|NA|TRBV6-6|NA
TGTGCCAGCAGTGGGACGACAGAATCCTACGAGCAGTACTTC
CASSGTTESYEQYF
>TRBJ2-1|NA|TRBV11-2|NA
TGTGCCAGCAGCTTAGTCAGGGGTTTCAATGAGCAGTTCTTC
CASSLVRGFNEQFF
>TRBJ1-1|NA|TRBV27|TRBD1
TGTGCCAGCAGTCTAAGCTACAGGGGGGACACTGAAGCTTTCTTT
CASSLSYRGDTEAFF
>TRBJ1-1|NA|TRBV6-5|TRBD1
TGTGCCAGCAGCCTTACAGGGGGGGGGACTGAAGCTTTCTTT
CASSLTGGGTEAFF
>TRBJ1-3|NA|TRBV28|NA
TGTGCCAGCAGTGAACGGGGGGAGGGAGGAAACACCATATATTTT
CASSERGEGGNTIYF
>TRBJ1-2|NA|TRBV5-1|NA
TGCGCCAGCAGCTTGGGTACGCTGGGGGATGGCTACACCTTC
CASSLGTLGDGYTF
>TRBJ1-1|few|TRBV5-6|NA
TGTGCCAGCAGCCCTCTTGGAGACTTGAACACTGAAGCTTTCTTT
CASSPLGDLNTEAFF
>TRBJ1-3|few|TRBV6-5|NA
TGTGCCAGCAGGGGACAATCTGGAAACACCATATATTTT
CASRGQSGNTIYF
>TRBJ2-3|NA|TRBV9|NA
TGTGCCAGCAGCGTGCAGAACGGGGGCGGTACAGATACGCAGTATTTT
CASSVQNGGGTDTQYF
>TRBJ1-1|NA|TRBV4-3|TRBD1
TGCGCCAGCAGCCGCATTTCAGGGGGCCTGGGCACTGAAGCTTTCTTT
CASSRISGGLGTEAFF
>TRBJ1-6|NA|TRBV6-5|NA
TGTGCCAGCAGTTACCGGGATTCACCCCTCCACTTT
CASSYRDSPLHF
>TRBJ1-6|NA|TRBV12-3/TRBV12-4|NA
TGTGCCAGCAGCCGGTTAGGTTCACCCCTCCACTTT
CASSRLGSPLHF
>TRBJ2-3|once|TRBV6-1|NA
TGTGCCAGCAGTGAAGCCCCCGGACAGAGACCAGATACGCAGTATTTT
CASSEAPGQRPDTQYF
>TRBJ2-5|NA|TRBV28|TRBD1
TGTGCCAGCAGTTTTTCGCGCAGGGGGAAAGAGACCCAGTACTTC
CASSFSRRGKETQYF
>TRBJ1-2|NA|TRBV4-3|NA
TGCGCCAGCAGCCAAGATTTGGCAGGGGATGGCTACACCTTC
CASSQDLAGDGYTF
>TRBJ1-6|NA|TRBV7-2|TRBD1
TGTGCCAGCACCCCCGGGGACAGGGACTCACCCCTCCACTTT
CASTPGDRDSPLHF
>TRBJ2-7|NA|TRBV13|NA
TGTGCCAGCAGCACCCCGACGGGGGAGCAGTACTTC
CASSTPTGEQYF